Included here is one T cell receptor (beta chain) sequence, with context. Its antigen is unknown. The data were taken from a study of PD-L1 blockade in urothelial cancer. The method was immunoSEQ multiplex PCR; TCRdb's version includes in-frame clones alone and lacks a portion of them. In the table there are 90,000 to 120,000 clones, about 85% of which are singletons. V gave up 8 bases and J gave up 5 bases, with 18 bases separating them. CDR1 LNHDA and CDR2 SQIVND come from the germline V gene (reference sequence). The CDR3 runs to 14 residues. Study-level findings and limits: Prediction of better survival came from below-median pretreatment blood TCR clonality.

This chain uses TRBV19 with TRBJ2-5; tentatively, D is TRBD1 (5 bases). Sequencing used PBMCs, obtained around atezolizumab (anti-PD-L1) treatment. The source is a man in his forties or fifties with urothelial cancer. The CDR3 protein is CASQGTQGWETQYF. The CDR3 nucleotides read TGTGCCAGTCAAGGTACCCAGGGCTGGGAGACCCAGTACTTC.